Below are 23 T cell receptor beta chains sequenced from a single sample in a study of cytomegalovirus exposure and HLA in healthy donors. Both 60 Vbeta primers and 13 Jbeta primers went into the PCR. Some clones are missing from TCRdb's copy, which holds only in-frame ones; the method was immunoSEQ multiplex PCR. This sample has under 200,000 clones; approximately 83% occur once, and the top ten carry almost 9.5%. The sequenced sample was PBMCs. These receptors were taken from a man aged 18 to 30 in good health and CMV-seropositive.

The CDR3 DNA is TGTGCCAGCAGCGTAGCTCTCCCCGCCGGGGAGCTGTTTTTT. Translated, it gives CASSVALPAGELFF. The chain has TRBV9 and TRBJ2-2, with D unclear. Germline V gives CDR1 SGDLS, CDR2 YYNGEE. The CDR3 runs to 14 residues. The V end lost 0 bases, the J end lost 6 bases, and 9 bases lay between the germline ends.

On this clone: The junction and the germline gene differ at one end; a read error may be behind it. The chain joins TRBV7-9 to TRBJ1-1; unclear D gene. CDR1 and CDR2 from the germline V gene are SEHNR and FQNEAQ (reference sequence). The CDR3 contains 12 residues. The CDR3 protein is CSSSVGREGAFF. For the CDR3, the DNA is TGTTCCAGCAGCGTCGGGCGGGAGGGAGCTTTCTTT.

Written as DNA, the CDR3 is TGTGCCAGCAGAGATAGCGGGCGGGAATACAATGAGCAGTTCTTC. Translation: CASRDSGREYNEQFF. The chain employs TRBV6-5 and TRBJ2-1; 7 bases align to TRBD2. This CDR3 comprises 15 residues. Germline V gene lookup returns CDR1 MNHEY and CDR2 SVGAGI. Trimming at V came to 6 bases and at J to 4 bases, leaving 9 bases not matched to a gene.

Details on this clone: Relative to the germline gene, one junction end is altered; a read error may explain this. The sample has other DNA sequences that encode this CDR3 too. The chain combines TRBV5-1 with TRBJ1-2; unclear D gene. The V gene's germline CDR1 is SGHRS and CDR2 YFSETQ. The length of the CDR3 is 14 residues. CDR3 protein: CASSLAARDYGYTF. For the CDR3, the DNA is TGCGCCAGTAGCTTGGCCGCCCGCGACTATGGCTACACCTTC.

The V gene is TRBV10-3, the J gene TRBJ2-7, with D possibly being TRBD2 (5 bases). From germline, CDR1 is ENHRY and CDR2 SYGVKD. This CDR3 comprises 16 residues. V was pared by 4 bases and J by 2 bases, with 18 bases between. Here the CDR3 DNA reads TGTGCCATCAGTGGATCAAAGGGAGAGGAGCCCTACGAGCAGTACTTC. Protein product: CAISGSKGEEPYEQYF.

The gene calls are TRBV6-1 and TRBJ2-7, with TRBD1 as a possible D gene (6 bases). Trimming pared 8 bases from V and 0 bases from J, leaving 14 bases between. This CDR3 region has 14 residues. Looked up from germline, CDR1 is MNHNS and CDR2 is SASEGT. The DNA for the CDR3 is TGTGCCAGCCGGGACATGGCCGACTCCTACGAGCAGTACTTC. Protein product: CASRDMADSYEQYF.

This chain joins TRBV7-2 and TRBJ1-6; D is uncertain. CDR3 length: 12 amino acids. Trimming stripped 5 bases from V and 10 bases from J, with 9 bases between. Germline CDR1 is SGHTA and CDR2 is FQGNSA. The CDR3 protein is CASSQRSSPLHF. CDR3 nucleotides: TGTGCCAGCAGCCAGAGGTCGTCACCCCTCCACTTT.

This clone appeared a few times. The chain employs TRBV5-4 and TRBJ2-2; no reliable D call. The CDR3 extends over 14 amino acids. Germline V gene lookup returns CDR1 SGHNT and CDR2 YYREEE (reference sequence). V lost 1 base to trimming and J lost 1 base, with 5 bases between them. CDR3 sequence: CASSLNRNTGELFF. CDR3 coding DNA: TGTGCCAGCAGCTTGAACAGGAACACCGGGGAGCTGTTTTTT.

The chain carries TRBV5-1 and TRBJ2-7; TRBD2 matches at 9 bases. This CDR3 region has 16 residues. After removal of 2 bases from V and 3 bases from J, the junction contained 9 bases not matched to a gene. Germline loops: CDR1 SGHRS, CDR2 YFSETQ. The DNA of the CDR3 is TGCGCCAGCAGCTTAGGTCGCGCTAGCGGGGACTACGAGCAGTACTTC. Amino acids: CASSLGRASGDYEQYF. The whole variable domain, filled in from reference TRBV5-1 and TRBJ2-7, reads KAGVTQTPRYLIKTRGQQVTLSCSPISGHRSVSWYQQTPGQGLQFLFEYFSETQRNKGNFPGRFSGRQFSNSRSEMNVSTLELGDSALYLCASSLGRASGDYEQYFGPGTRLTVT.

The chain couples TRBV13 to TRBJ1-6; 8 bases agree with TRBD1. Germline assignment: CDR1 PRHDT and CDR2 FYEKMQ (reference sequence). The junction had 11 bases not matched to a gene; V was cut back by 5 bases and J by 8 bases. This CDR3 spans 16 amino acids. The CDR3 DNA sequence: TGTGCCAGCAGCCGGGACAGGACTAAGCCTTATTCACCCCTCCACTTT. Protein product: CASSRDRTKPYSPLHF.

V gene TRBV9 combines with J gene TRBJ2-7; 7 nucleotides align to TRBD2. Germline V CDR1 and CDR2: SGDLS, YYNGEE. After removal of 0 bases from V and 0 bases from J, the junction contained 3 bases not matched to a gene. The CDR3 runs 15 residues. CDR3 in amino acids: CASSVGPSGSYEQYF. The CDR3, as DNA: TGTGCCAGCAGCGTAGGCCCTAGCGGCTCCTACGAGCAGTACTTC. The variable domain in full, with the rest retrieved from reference TRBV9 and TRBJ2-7, is DSGVTQTPKHLITATGQRVTLRCSPRSGDLSVYWYQQSLDQGLQFLIQYYNGEERAKGNILERFSAQQFPDLHSELNLSSLELGDSALYFCASSVGPSGSYEQYFGPGTRLTVT.

The chain combines TRBV27 with TRBJ1-2; no definite D call. Germline lookup yields CDR1 MNHEY and CDR2 SMNVEV (reference sequence). Trimming stripped 3 bases from V and 8 bases from J, with 13 bases between. The CDR3 totals 13 residues. CDR3 in DNA: TGTGCCAGCAGTTTGACCCGCGACGGGGGCTACACCTTC. Protein sequence: CASSLTRDGGYTF.

The rearrangement joins TRBV30 to TRBJ1-2; D not resolved. The germline V gene encodes CDR1 GTSNPN and CDR2 SVGIG (reference sequence). The CDR3 extends over 16 amino acids. V lost 4 bases and J lost 0, with 18 bases in between. The CDR3 loop reads CAWTNLVLGANYGYTF. The CDR3 coding sequence is TGTGCCTGGACAAATTTGGTTTTGGGAGCTAACTATGGCTACACCTTC.

The chain recombines TRBV19 with TRBJ1-3; 7 bases are shared with TRBD1. J gave up 4 bases and V 4 bases, and 7 bases lay outside the gene matches. The germline gives CDR1 LNHDA, CDR2 SQIVND (reference sequence). This CDR3 is built from 15 residues. The CDR3 bases are TGTGCCAGTAGTAACAACAGGGGTTCCGGAAACACCATATATTTT. The encoded protein is CASSNNRGSGNTIYF.

A single count supports this clone. The chain combines TRBV5-8 with TRBJ1-2; D is possibly TRBD1 (5 bases). Germline V lookup: CDR1 SGHTS, CDR2 YDEGEE. Trimming took 4 bases from V and 8 from J, leaving 21 bases between them. The CDR3 is 15 residues long. CDR3: CASSPLRKGRQGYTF. CDR3 bases: TGTGCCAGCAGCCCCCTGCGAAAGGGGCGGCAAGGCTACACCTTC.

J is TRBJ1-2 and V is TRBV6-5; D not resolved. CDR1 is MNHEY, CDR2 SVGAGI, per germline. V was cut by 10 bases and J by 7 bases, with 22 bases left in between. The length of the CDR3 is 14 residues. The CDR3 nucleotides read TGTGCCACCCTCCCGGCCACGGGTCCTCGTGGCTACACCTTC. Protein: CATLPATGPRGYTF.

This chain connects TRBV13 to TRBJ2-5, with D maybe TRBD2 (7 bases). Germline CDR1 and CDR2: PRHDT and FYEKMQ (reference sequence). The CDR3 has 17 residues. V was cut by 4 bases and J by 3 bases, with 21 bases left in between. In nucleotides, the CDR3 is TGTGCCAGCAGCTCCCCGCTTGGGGGGGCTACTGAAGAGACCCAGTACTTC. It specifies CASSSPLGGATEETQYF.

The chain links TRBV11-2 to TRBJ2-7, with TRBD1 matching 7 bases. Germline CDR1 reads SGHAT; CDR2 reads FQNNGV. Trimming took 1 base from V and 4 from J; bases not matched to a gene: 4. The CDR3 is 14 residues long. CDR3 sequence (DNA): TGTGCCAGCAGCTTAGTGGGACAGATATACGAGCAGTACTTC. Encoded protein: CASSLVGQIYEQYF.

The rearrangement joins TRBV23-1 to TRBJ1-6; TRBD1 matches 7 bases. TRBV23-1 is known as an ORF, though its function is uncertain. The ends lost 4 bases at V and 6 bases at J; junction bases unmatched: 3. The CDR3 extends over 14 amino acids. CDR3 bases: TGCGCCAGCAGTCGGGCAGGGGGTAATTCACCCCTCCACTTT. Protein product: CASSRAGGNSPLHF.

The chain links TRBV9 to TRBJ2-3, with 10 bases identical to TRBD2. With 2 bases clipped from V and 7 bases from J, the junction kept 7 bases outside the gene matches. The germline V gene encodes CDR1 SGDLS and CDR2 YYNGEE. This CDR3 is built from 15 residues. The CDR3 spells CASSVQLAGTHTQYF. Here the CDR3 DNA reads TGTGCCAGCAGCGTTCAACTAGCGGGGACCCATACGCAGTATTTT.

A few counts support this clone. The V call is TRBV6-5, the J call TRBJ1-2; 7 bases are shared with TRBD1. This CDR3 spans 13 amino acids. Germline loops: CDR1 MNHEY, CDR2 SVGAGI. The V and J ends lost 6 bases and 4 bases, in that order; junction bases with no gene match: 5. Here the CDR3 reads CASRRQGGYGYTF. The CDR3 region has the DNA TGTGCCAGCAGACGACAGGGAGGCTATGGCTACACCTTC.

The chain links TRBV5-4 to TRBJ1-1, with D perhaps TRBD1 (5 bases). This CDR3 has 15 residues. Trimming removed 3 bases from V and 1 base from J, with 13 bases in between. Per the germline V gene, CDR1 is SGHNT and CDR2 is YYREEE (reference sequence). The CDR3 region has the DNA TGTGCCAGCAGCTCCTCGACAGACCAGAACACTGAAGCTTTCTTT. It is translated as CASSSSTDQNTEAFF.

The gene calls are TRBV5-1 and TRBJ1-2; tentative D call: TRBD1 (5 bases). CDR1 is SGHRS, CDR2 YFSETQ, per germline. There are 15 residues in the CDR3. V gave up 4 bases and J gave up 6 bases, with 19 bases separating them. The CDR3 spells CASSPSGVGDHGYTF. CDR3 bases: TGCGCCAGCAGCCCGTCGGGGGTAGGGGATCATGGCTACACCTTC. Full variable domain (missing parts from reference TRBV5-1 and TRBJ1-2): KAGVTQTPRYLIKTRGQQVTLSCSPISGHRSVSWYQQTPGQGLQFLFEYFSETQRNKGNFPGRFSGRQFSNSRSEMNVSTLELGDSALYLCASSPSGVGDHGYTFGSGTRLTVV.